This passage covers 27 T cell receptor beta chains from one sample sequenced in a study of blood T cell repertoires in COVID-19. Only in-frame clones appear in the TCRdb table, and some are missing; sequencing was by immunoSEQ multiplex PCR. Here the sample spans fewer than 85,000 clones, roughly 89% being singletons. The sequenced material came from peripheral blood. These receptors came from a man between 60 and 75 years old with acute or convalescent COVID-19.

The V gene is TRBV7-2, the J gene TRBJ2-7, with a weak D call TRBD2 (7 bases). Germline V lookup: CDR1 SGHTA, CDR2 FQGNSA. The CDR3 consists of 14 residues. V was clipped by 5 bases and J by 4 bases, with 15 bases between them. The DNA of the CDR3 is TGTGCCAGCAGCCTTCGTCGGGGGGCGTACGAGCAGTACTTC. It encodes CASSLRRGAYEQYF. Variable domain in full (rest from reference TRBV7-2 and TRBJ2-7): GAGVSQSPSNKVTEKGKDVELRCDPISGHTALYWYRQSLGQGLEFLIYFQGNSAPDKSGLPSDRFSAERTGGSVSTLTIQRTQQEDSAVYLCASSLRRGAYEQYFGPGTRLTVT.

The chain combines TRBV19 with TRBJ1-2; 8 nucleotides line up with TRBD1. Trimming cost V 4 bases and J 3 bases; bases outside gene matches: 7. Germline loops: CDR1 LNHDA, CDR2 SQIVND (reference sequence). CDR3 length equals 15 residues. In DNA form, the CDR3 reads TGTGCCAGTAGTACATCGACAGGGGAGGACTATGGCTACACCTTC. It yields the protein CASSTSTGEDYGYTF.

This clone appeared once. The rearrangement uses TRBV2 and TRBJ2-5; D gene uncertain. Germline V gives CDR1 SNHLY, CDR2 FYNNEI. The CDR3 is made up of 13 amino acids. The V end lost 7 bases, the J end lost 4 bases, and 13 bases lay between the germline ends. The CDR3 DNA reads as TGTGCCAGCACGGATGACACAAGAGAGACCCAGTACTTC. Encoded protein: CASTDDTRETQYF.

V usage is TRBV4-3 and J usage is TRBJ2-2, with 11 bases lining up with TRBD1. CDR1 and CDR2 (germline): LGHNA, YSLEER. V was pared by 4 bases and J by 0 bases, with 7 bases of the junction left unmatched. The CDR3 is 18 amino acids. In DNA form, the CDR3 reads TGCGCCAGCAGCCGACAGGACAGGGGGCCCACGAACACCGGGGAGCTGTTTTTT. Translated: CASSRQDRGPTNTGELFF.

The gene calls are TRBV5-1 and TRBJ2-1, with D maybe TRBD2 (5 bases). The CDR3 contains 15 residues. The V and J ends lost 0 bases and 7 bases respectively, with 14 bases between them. The germline V gene encodes CDR1 SGHRS and CDR2 YFSETQ. The CDR3 bases are TGCGCCAGCAGCTTGGGAGGGAATAGAGGGAATGAGCAGTTCTTC. It specifies CASSLGGNRGNEQFF. The full variable domain, its missing parts supplied by reference TRBV5-1 and TRBJ2-1, is KAGVTQTPRYLIKTRGQQVTLSCSPISGHRSVSWYQQTPGQGLQFLFEYFSETQRNKGNFPGRFSGRQFSNSRSEMNVSTLELGDSALYLCASSLGGNRGNEQFFGPGTRLTVL.

The CDR3 reads CASSRTGTGLDEQYF. The CDR3 region has the DNA TGTGCCAGCAGCCGGACCGGGACAGGGCTAGACGAGCAGTACTTC. The J gene is TRBJ2-7, the V gene TRBV6-6; 9 bases agree with TRBD1. Germline assignment: CDR1 MNHNY and CDR2 SVGAGI (reference sequence). V trimming: 6 bases; J trimming: 5 bases; junction bases outside the gene matches: 11. The CDR3 consists of 15 residues.

Written as DNA, the CDR3 is TGTGCCAGCATGGCCAATCAAGAGACCCAGTACTTC. Protein sequence: CASMANQETQYF. The rearrangement uses TRBV2 and TRBJ2-5, with D unresolved. Trimming shortened V by 7 bases and J by 2 bases, and 8 bases separated the two germline ends. The length of the CDR3 is 12 residues. Germline V gene lookup returns CDR1 SNHLY and CDR2 FYNNEI.

This clone was seen a few times. This sequence joins TRBV21-1 and TRBJ1-2; the table's TRBD1 call for D was not verified on the DNA. TRBV21-1 is marked as a pseudogene. CDR3 size: 14 residues. In DNA form, the CDR3 reads TGTGCCAGCAGCAAAGAGGGACAGGGGATTGGCTACACCTTC. Amino acids: CASSKEGQGIGYTF.

The V call is TRBV6-2 or TRBV6-3, the J call TRBJ1-6; D may be TRBD1 (5 bases). CDR1 is MNHEY, CDR2 SVGEGT, per germline. This CDR3 comprises 18 residues. V was pared by 0 bases and J by 4 bases, with 16 bases between. CDR3 coding DNA: TGTGCCAGCAGTTACTCGATCGCCCGGGCAGGGTATAATTCACCCCTCCACTTT. It is translated as CASSYSIARAGYNSPLHF.

The chain employs TRBV19 and TRBJ1-4; possibly TRBD1 for D (6 bases). CDR3 length: 15 residues. V gave up 10 bases and J gave up 4 bases, with 19 bases separating them. Per germline, CDR1 LNHDA and CDR2 SQIVND (reference sequence). The CDR3 spells CATSEGGQINEKLFF. The CDR3 bases are TGTGCCACCTCGGAGGGGGGGCAAATTAATGAAAAACTGTTTTTT.

The genes are TRBV30 and TRBJ2-1; 11 bases match TRBD2. The CDR3 length is 14 residues. V shed 1 base and J 11 bases; nucleotides not matched to a gene: 7. CDR1 GTSNPN and CDR2 SVGIG come from the germline V gene (reference sequence). CDR3 sequence: CAWSGVAGGNQQFF. Written as DNA, the CDR3 is TGTGCCTGGAGTGGAGTAGCGGGGGGGAATCAGCAGTTCTTC. Together with reference TRBV30 and TRBJ2-1, the CDR3 gives the full variable domain: SQTIHQWPATLVQPVGSPLSLECTVEGTSNPNLYWYRQAAGRGLQLLFYSVGIGQISSEVPQNLSASRPQDRQFILSSKKLLLSDSGFYLCAWSGVAGGNQQFFGPGTRLTVL.

CDR3 nucleotides: TGTGCCAGCAGTGACTCGCGCACAGCGGGGGGGCCTCGGGATACGCAGTATTTT. Residues: CASSDSRTAGGPRDTQYF. V gene TRBV6-4 combines with J gene TRBJ2-3; the match to TRBD2 covers 10 bases. The V segment lost 0 bases and the J segment 6 bases; nucleotides outside the gene matches: 12. CDR1 and CDR2 from the germline V gene are MRHNA and SNTAGT. There are 18 residues in the CDR3.

V and J are TRBV10-1 and TRBJ2-3; D gene ambiguous. V dropped 3 bases and J dropped 0 bases, with 7 bases sitting between them. Looked up from germline, CDR1 is WNHNN and CDR2 is SYGVQD (reference sequence). The CDR3 is 14 amino acids. The CDR3 loop reads CASSDATSTDTQYF. CDR3 DNA: TGCGCCAGCAGTGACGCGACTAGCACAGATACGCAGTATTTT.

The chain couples TRBV4-3 to TRBJ2-5; the match to TRBD2 covers 14 bases. CDR1 LGHNA and CDR2 YSLEER come from the germline V gene. This CDR3 has 21 amino acids. V shed 0 bases, J shed 5 bases, and the junction held 17 bases outside the gene matches. The CDR3 sequence is CASSQDYGPTSGGAFRETQYF. CDR3 DNA: TGCGCCAGCAGCCAAGATTATGGTCCGACTAGCGGGGGGGCCTTTCGGGAGACCCAGTACTTC.

The J gene is TRBJ1-1, the V gene TRBV6-5, with TRBD1 matching 9 bases. Germline V gene data show CDR1 as MNHEY and CDR2 as SVGAGI. This CDR3 comprises 15 residues. V shed 1 base and J 2 bases; nucleotides not matched to a gene: 2. The CDR3 is CASSYWGQGNTEAFF. The DNA of the CDR3 is TGTGCCAGCAGTTACTGGGGACAGGGCAACACTGAAGCTTTCTTT.

V usage is TRBV9 and J usage is TRBJ1-1; 9 nucleotides align to TRBD1. The J segment lost 4 bases and the V segment lost 0 bases, leaving 4 bases of the junction unmatched. This CDR3 contains 15 residues. Per germline, CDR1 SGDLS and CDR2 YYNGEE. CDR3 in DNA: TGTGCCAGCAGCGTAGGCGGGACAGGGATCACTGAAGCTTTCTTT. Translating it yields CASSVGGTGITEAFF.

The gene calls are TRBV5-1 and TRBJ1-4; 8 bases match TRBD1. Germline V CDR1 and CDR2: SGHRS, YFSETQ. The CDR3 contains 14 residues. V shed 1 base, J shed 7 bases, and the junction held 3 bases outside the gene matches. CDR3 protein: CASSLRTGPEKLFF. The CDR3 DNA sequence: TGCGCCAGCAGCTTGAGGACAGGGCCTGAAAAACTGTTTTTT. Full variable domain (outside the CDR3, taken from reference TRBV5-1 and TRBJ1-4): KAGVTQTPRYLIKTRGQQVTLSCSPISGHRSVSWYQQTPGQGLQFLFEYFSETQRNKGNFPGRFSGRQFSNSRSEMNVSTLELGDSALYLCASSLRTGPEKLFFGSGTQLSVL.

The chain links TRBV20-1 to TRBJ2-4; D unclear. The length of the CDR3 is 14 residues. Trimming stripped 3 bases from V and 0 bases from J, with 9 bases between. The germline gives CDR1 DFQATT, CDR2 SNEGSKA (reference sequence). The CDR3 spells CSASETLAKNIQYF. The CDR3 nucleotides are TGCAGTGCTAGTGAGACATTAGCCAAAAACATTCAGTACTTC.

The rearrangement joins TRBV5-4 to TRBJ2-1, with 10 positions matching TRBD2. V lost 2 bases to trimming and J lost 1 base; unmatched junction nucleotides: 6. The length of the CDR3 is 17 residues. Germline V gene data show CDR1 as SGHNT and CDR2 as YYREEE (reference sequence). The CDR3 region has the DNA TGTGCCAGCAGCTTATCAGCGGGGGGGGATTCCTACAATGAGCAGTTCTTC. Its protein product is CASSLSAGGDSYNEQFF.

The rearrangement uses TRBV5-4 and TRBJ2-1; D is perhaps TRBD2 (7 bases). Trimming removed 0 bases at V and 5 bases at J, with 21 bases between. The CDR3 is made up of 18 amino acids. Germline V lookup: CDR1 SGHNT, CDR2 YYREEE (reference sequence). The CDR3 is CASSLDFGGPSPNNEQFF. The DNA of the CDR3 is TGTGCCAGCAGCTTGGATTTCGGGGGGCCCTCCCCCAACAATGAGCAGTTCTTC. Variable domain in full (rest from reference TRBV5-4 and TRBJ2-1): ETGVTQSPTHLIKTRGQQVTLRCSSQSGHNTVSWYQQALGQGPQFIFQYYREEENGRGNFPPRFSGLQFPNYSSELNVNALELDDSALYLCASSLDFGGPSPNNEQFFGPGTRLTVL.

The DNA for the CDR3 is TGTGCCATCAAATTGACACAGAACACTGAAGCTTTCTTT. This sequence encodes CAIKLTQNTEAFF. The V call is TRBV10-3, the J call TRBJ1-1; no clear D gene. The ends were cut back, 7 bases at V and 1 base at J, with 10 bases in the middle. This CDR3 spans 13 amino acids. Germline CDR1 and CDR2: ENHRY and SYGVKD.

This clone appeared once. V is TRBV6-2 or TRBV6-3 and J is TRBJ1-5; TRBD1 is a possible D gene (5 bases). V was shortened by 4 bases and J by 9 bases, with 13 bases between the two germline ends. The germline V gene has CDR1 MNHEY and CDR2 SVGEGT. This CDR3 has 13 residues. The CDR3 is CASSWDLIGPQHF. The CDR3 region has the DNA TGTGCCAGCAGTTGGGACTTAATCGGGCCCCAGCATTTT.

The chain is built from TRBV30 and TRBJ2-3; TRBD2 matches at 11 bases. V shed 1 base and J 2 bases; nucleotides not matched to a gene: 2. Germline CDR1 reads GTSNPN; CDR2 reads SVGIG (reference sequence). The CDR3 is 15 residues long. The CDR3 DNA follows: TGTGCCTGGAGTGGACTAGCGGGATCCACAGATACGCAGTATTTT. Translated: CAWSGLAGSTDTQYF.

This clone appeared a single time. V is TRBV19 and J is TRBJ1-5, with a tentative D call TRBD1 (6 bases). V lost 7 bases and J lost 0, with 13 bases in between. Germline-derived CDR1 and CDR2 are LNHDA and SQIVND (reference sequence). This CDR3 comprises 15 residues. CDR3: CASKGGTYSNQPQHF. The CDR3 DNA reads TGTGCCAGTAAAGGGGGAACATATAGCAATCAGCCCCAGCATTTT.

Remarks on this clone: The limits of the CDR3 on the DNA are not certain, so only TCRdb's listed CDR3 is given. The chain employs TRBV27 and TRBJ1-2. Termini included, the CDR3 measures 14 amino acids. Germline V lookup: CDR1 MNHEY, CDR2 SMNVEV (reference sequence). CDR3 amino acids: CASSPDFRVYGYTF.

This chain uses TRBV18 with TRBJ1-1, with a weak D call TRBD1 (5 bases). The V gene lost 6 bases and the J gene lost 0 bases, with 11 bases spanning the gap. The CDR3 spans 14 residues. CDR1 KGHSH and CDR2 LQKENI come from the germline V gene. The CDR3 here is CASSTDSLNTEAFF. The CDR3 DNA reads TGTGCCAGCTCCACAGACAGCCTGAACACTGAAGCTTTCTTT.

V is TRBV6-6 and J is TRBJ1-2, with 9 bases aligning to TRBD1. V was pared by 5 bases and J by 4 bases, with 8 bases of the junction left unmatched. Germline loops: CDR1 MNHNY, CDR2 SVGAGI (reference sequence). The length of the CDR3 is 15 residues. The CDR3 reads CASSQPGQGIYGYTF. The CDR3 coding sequence is TGTGCCAGCAGTCAGCCGGGACAGGGTATCTATGGCTACACCTTC.